Listed here is a single TCR beta chain. These data belong to a study of shared clonotypes between healthy human individuals. Between the trimmed V and J ends, which lost 0 bases and 3 bases, there was a span of 12 bases. Germline V gives CDR1 MNHNS, CDR2 SASEGT. This CDR3 has 15 amino acids. Measured with immunoSEQ multiplex PCR; TCRdb has only the in-frame clones, and not every one. This sample has about 610,000 clones, with 97% found just once. This TCR was sampled from a young woman in good health. Sequences were obtained from naive CD4+ T cells sorted from blood. As to subset: CD45RA+ positively selected. The rearrangement links TRBV6-1 to TRBJ2-7; D not resolved. CDR3 coding DNA: TGTGCCAGCAGTGAAGCCCCCGGGCCAATCTACGAGCAGTACTTC. Amino acids: CASSEAPGPIYEQYF.